These 32 T cell receptor beta chains were all obtained from the same sample, sequenced in a study of blood T cells in healthy people across ages. Primed by a sample-barcoded 5' primer and a J-beta primer mix, a second PCR proceeded for 7 to 11 cycles. TCRdb reprocessed the 5' RACE reads via MiXCR and lists one record per CDR3 protein. This table holds approximately 850,000 distinct CDR3 sequences, around 43% found once. Material: blood. These receptors were collected from a man aged 55 to 70 in good health.

V and J are TRBV7-2 and TRBJ2-5, with D perhaps matching TRBD1 (6 bases). The CDR3 runs 16 residues. Per the germline V gene, CDR1 is SGHTA and CDR2 is FQGNSA. V was trimmed by 4 bases and J by 11 bases, leaving 26 bases between them. The chain's CDR3 is CASSSDSQSSYNEQYF. For the CDR3, the DNA is TGTGCCAGCAGCTCGGACAGCCAGAGCTCCTACAATGAGCAGTACTTC.

CDR3 amino acids: CASSLYRNSYNEQFF. The CDR3 bases are TGTGCCAGCAGCCTCTACAGGAATTCCTACAATGAGCAGTTCTTC. The chain has TRBV5-6 and TRBJ2-1; weak D call: TRBD1 (5 bases). The length of the CDR3 is 15 residues. V lost 4 bases to trimming and J lost 1 base, with 12 bases between them. Germline V CDR1 and CDR2: SGHDT, YYEEEE.

The sample holds a few counts of this clonotype. The chain links TRBV20-1 to TRBJ2-7, with 8 bases aligning to TRBD2. This CDR3 has 15 residues. CDR1 is DFQATT and CDR2 is SNEGSKA in the germline V gene (reference sequence). With V trimmed by 2 bases and J by 2 bases, 8 bases remained unmatched. CDR3 DNA sequence: TGCAGTGCTAGACGGGGGGGTCCCGGCCCCTACGAGCAGTACTTC. Amino acids: CSARRGGPGPYEQYF.

The V call is TRBV5-1, the J call TRBJ2-7, with 10 bases lining up with TRBD1. V trimming: 3 bases; J trimming: 2 bases; junction bases outside the gene matches: 5. This CDR3 is 15 amino acids long. Germline assignment: CDR1 SGHRS and CDR2 YFSETQ. CDR3 in DNA: TGCGCCAGCAGCTACGGGACAGGGGAAACCTACGAGCAGTACTTC. It codes for CASSYGTGETYEQYF. The full variable domain, completed using reference TRBV5-1 and TRBJ2-7, is KAGVTQTPRYLIKTRGQQVTLSCSPISGHRSVSWYQQTPGQGLQFLFEYFSETQRNKGNFPGRFSGRQFSNSRSEMNVSTLELGDSALYLCASSYGTGETYEQYFGPGTRLTVT.

Notes on this clonotype: A read error is possible here, since a much larger clone lies one base away. The gene calls are TRBV12-3 or TRBV12-4 and TRBJ2-5; no reliable D call. V was clipped by 4 bases and J by 2 bases, with 11 bases between them. CDR3 length: 14 residues. The CDR3 DNA follows: TGTGCCAGCAGTTCAGTGGGGATACAAGAGACCCAGTACTTC. Its translation is CASSSVGIQETQYF.

This clonotype appeared a few times. This sequence joins TRBV2 and TRBJ2-7, with a weak D call TRBD1 (6 bases). This CDR3 contains 15 residues. V gave up 4 bases and J gave up 2 bases, with 15 bases separating them. Germline CDR1 SNHLY, CDR2 FYNNEI. The CDR3, as DNA: TGTGCCAGCAGTGCACCGGCAGGGGATCCCTACGAGCAGTACTTC. This codes for CASSAPAGDPYEQYF.

The rearrangement uses TRBV7-3 and TRBJ1-4; D unclear. V lost 5 bases to trimming and J lost 10 bases, with 11 bases between them. Germline lookup yields CDR1 SGHTA and CDR2 FQGTGA. The CDR3 covers 12 residues. CDR3 region: CASSLWWGKLFF. CDR3 coding DNA: TGTGCCAGCAGCCTCTGGTGGGGAAAACTGTTTTTT.

A word on this clonotype: In this CDR3 the conserved last residue, phenylalanine or tryptophan, is missing, so a read error is likely. The chain joins TRBV30 to TRBJ1-6, with 9 bases matching TRBD1. Looked up from germline, CDR1 is GTSNPN and CDR2 is SVGIG (reference sequence). With V trimmed by 2 bases and J by 5 bases, 4 bases remained unmatched. The CDR3 length is 15 residues. The chain's CDR3 is CAWSRQGGNNSPLHV. DNA for the CDR3: TGTGCCTGGAGTCGACAGGGGGGAAATAATTCACCCCTCCACGTT.

The chain combines TRBV6-2 or TRBV6-3 with TRBJ1-1; no firm D call. Germline CDR1 is MNHEY and CDR2 is SVGEGT. The CDR3 has 15 residues. V was trimmed by 6 bases and J by 1 base, leaving 15 bases between them. The CDR3: CASSPPPAGNTEAFF. The DNA for the CDR3 is TGTGCCAGCAGCCCTCCCCCAGCGGGGAACACTGAAGCTTTCTTT.

This chain links TRBV11-2 with TRBJ1-6; maybe TRBD1 (6 bases). Trimming cost V 4 bases and J 0 bases, with 13 bases left between them. The CDR3 loop spans 17 amino acids. Germline CDR1 SGHAT, CDR2 FQNNGV. Written as DNA, the CDR3 is TGTGCCAGCAGCTCCTATACAGGGAGCTCCTATAATTCACCCCTCCACTTT. Protein sequence: CASSSYTGSSYNSPLHF. Based on the CDR3 plus reference TRBV11-2 and TRBJ1-6, the full variable domain is EAGVAQSPRYKIIEKRQSVAFWCNPISGHATLYWYQQILGQGPKLLIQFQNNGVVDDSQLPKDRFSAERLKGVDSTLKIQPAKLEDSAVYLCASSSYTGSSYNSPLHFGNGTRLTVT.

This clonotype came up a few times. Possible read error: a much larger clone is one base away. The chain uses TRBV7-2 and TRBJ2-7, with 7 nucleotides matching TRBD1. The CDR3 is 13 residues long. The germline CDR1 and CDR2 sequences are SGHTA and FQGNSA. V dropped 5 bases and J dropped 6; count of bases not matched to a gene: 7. DNA for the CDR3: TGTGCCAGCAGCGCGACAGGGTTTCGCGAGCAGTACTTC. Translated, it gives CASSATGFREQYF.

A single count supports this clonotype. Germline and junction disagree at one end, which may indicate a read error. J is TRBJ1-5 and V is TRBV7-2, with D possibly matching TRBD1 (6 bases). The germline gives CDR1 SGHTA, CDR2 FQGNSA. The CDR3 has 16 residues. CDR3 sequence: CASSVPTGSGNQPQHF. Written as DNA, the CDR3 is TGTGCTAGCAGCGTACCGACAGGTTCTGGGAATCAGCCCCAGCATTTT.

The genes are TRBV19 and TRBJ1-2; the D is unclear. The CDR3 is 15 residues long. Deletions cut 5 bases from V and 3 bases from J, with 16 bases between. Looked up from germline, CDR1 is LNHDA and CDR2 is SQIVND (reference sequence). Here the CDR3 DNA reads TGTGCCAGTAGTGAGACGGTTAGGGCGGACTATGGCTACACCTTC. This gives the protein CASSETVRADYGYTF.

The chain couples TRBV9 to TRBJ1-2, with 8 positions matching TRBD1. Germline CDR1 and CDR2: SGDLS and YYNGEE. This CDR3 comprises 15 residues. V dropped 2 bases and J dropped 1; count of bases not matched to a gene: 4. The CDR3 DNA follows: TGTGCCAGCAGCGTTGGACAGGGAGGTAACTATGGCTACACCTTC. It encodes CASSVGQGGNYGYTF.

This sequence joins TRBV9 and TRBJ1-1, with 8 bases that match TRBD1. The CDR3 length is 16 residues. Looked up from germline, CDR1 is SGDLS and CDR2 is YYNGEE. After removal of 2 bases from V and 0 bases from J, the junction contained 6 bases not matched to a gene. CDR3 protein: CASSVTRDRLNTEAFF. Written as DNA, the CDR3 is TGTGCCAGCAGCGTGACAAGGGACAGGTTGAACACTGAAGCTTTCTTT.

The chain employs TRBV7-2 and TRBJ2-1; D remains unclear. Trimming removed 0 bases from V and 2 bases from J, with 8 bases in between. Germline lookup yields CDR1 SGHTA and CDR2 FQGNSA. The CDR3 consists of 15 residues. Here the CDR3 DNA reads TGTGCCAGCAGCTTAGCAAAGGGCGCCTACAATGAGCAGTTCTTC. It translates to CASSLAKGAYNEQFF.

This rearrangement joins TRBV20-1 to TRBJ1-1; a weak D match, TRBD1 (5 bases). Trimming removed 6 bases at V and 1 base at J, with 12 bases between. The CDR3 spans 13 residues. CDR1 is DFQATT, CDR2 SNEGSKA, per germline (reference sequence). CDR3 residues: CSAAGRKNTEAFF. CDR3 in DNA: TGCAGTGCAGCGGGACGGAAGAACACTGAAGCTTTCTTT.

The chain recombines TRBV20-1 with TRBJ2-7; the match to TRBD1 covers 7 bases. The CDR3 has 13 amino acids. J lost 13 bases, V lost 5 bases, and 17 bases had no gene match. Germline CDR1 reads DFQATT; CDR2 reads SNEGSKA (reference sequence). DNA for the CDR3: TGCAGTGCTTCAGGGGGAAAGCAAGAGACCCATTACTTC. This gives the protein CSASGGKQETHYF.

With respect to this clonotype: At one end the junction does not follow the germline gene, possibly because of a read error. V usage is TRBV6-2 or TRBV6-3 and J usage is TRBJ2-4; the match to TRBD2 covers 7 bases. This CDR3 comprises 18 residues. CDR1 and CDR2 from the germline V gene are MNHEY and SVGEGT. As DNA, the CDR3 is TGTGCCAGCAGCCGACCCTATGGGGCTAGCGGAGCCAGAAACATTCAGTACTTC. It translates to CASSRPYGASGARNIQYF.

This clonotype was picked up a small number of times. The chain uses TRBV7-6 and TRBJ1-5; maybe TRBD1 (5 bases). The germline V and J ends were trimmed by 0 bases and 6 bases, with 15 bases remaining between them. The germline CDR1 and CDR2 sequences are SGHVS and FNYEAQ. The CDR3 loop spans 16 amino acids. The CDR3 sequence is CASSLATGGSSQPQHF. The CDR3, as DNA: TGTGCCAGCAGCTTAGCGACGGGGGGTAGTAGTCAGCCCCAGCATTTT.

The rearrangement uses TRBV6-2 or TRBV6-3 and TRBJ2-5; no firm D call. Germline CDR1 reads MNHEY; CDR2 reads SVGEGT. V dropped 2 bases and J dropped 1 base, with 14 bases sitting between them. CDR3 size: 16 residues. The CDR3 sequence is CASSYSMGLTQETQYF. In DNA form, the CDR3 reads TGTGCCAGCAGTTACAGCATGGGGTTAACCCAAGAGACCCAGTACTTC.

This clonotype was picked up a small number of times. The V and J genes are TRBV29-1 and TRBJ1-4, with a possible D match to TRBD1 (5 bases). This CDR3 comprises 13 residues. From germline, CDR1 is SQVTM and CDR2 ANQGSEA. V gave up 3 bases and J gave up 7 bases, with 12 bases separating them. The CDR3 loop reads CSVDGGTGEKLFF. CDR3 in DNA: TGCAGCGTTGATGGAGGGACGGGTGAAAAACTGTTTTTT.

This clonotype was detected many times. CDR3 nucleotide sequence: TGTGCCAGCGGCAAAGAGACCCAGTACTTC. This gives the protein CASGKETQYF. V usage is TRBV27 and J usage is TRBJ2-5, with no clear D. V was clipped by 8 bases and J by 3 bases, with 4 bases between them. The germline V gene has CDR1 MNHEY and CDR2 SMNVEV (reference sequence). This CDR3 region has 10 residues.

The V gene is TRBV7-2, the J gene TRBJ2-3, with a possible D match to TRBD1 (5 bases). From germline, CDR1 is SGHTA and CDR2 FQGNSA. This CDR3 contains 15 residues. The ends were cut back, 2 bases at V and 3 bases at J, with 12 bases in the middle. CDR3 amino acids: CASSLRDRRTDTQYF. DNA for the CDR3: TGTGCCAGCAGCTTACGCGACAGAAGGACAGATACGCAGTATTTT.

V and J are TRBV4-1 and TRBJ2-1; 7 bases are a match to TRBD2. CDR3 length: 15 residues. J lost 5 bases, V lost 0 bases, and 4 bases had no gene match. Germline assignment: CDR1 MGHRA and CDR2 YSYEKL. The CDR3 is CASSQEGEGHNEQFF. The DNA of the CDR3 is TGCGCCAGCAGCCAAGAGGGGGAGGGGCACAATGAGCAGTTCTTC.

In the case of this clonotype: A junction end diverges from the germline sequence, so it may reflect a read error. The V and J genes are TRBV27 and TRBJ1-1, with D unclear. This CDR3 has 14 amino acids. Germline assignment: CDR1 MNHEY and CDR2 SMNVEV (reference sequence). CDR3 amino acids: CASSLISHSTEAFF. The CDR3 DNA is TGTGCCAGTAGTTTAATTTCACACAGCACTGAAGCTTTCTTT.

V usage is TRBV2 and J usage is TRBJ2-7, with TRBD2 matching over 14 bases. The germline V gene encodes CDR1 SNHLY and CDR2 FYNNEI. This CDR3 contains 19 residues. The V segment lost 1 base and the J segment 0 bases; nucleotides outside the gene matches: 8. CDR3 sequence: CASSEVGLAGAWSSYEQYF. CDR3 DNA: TGTGCCAGCAGTGAAGTGGGACTAGCGGGGGCCTGGAGCTCCTACGAGCAGTACTTC.

On this clonotype itself: Germline is not matched at one junction end, which may reflect a read error. The genes are TRBV5-1 and TRBJ2-7; D may be TRBD1 (6 bases). Per germline, CDR1 SGHRS and CDR2 YFSETQ. The CDR3 extends over 14 amino acids. The CDR3 bases are TGTGCCAGCTCACCACGGACAGCTAACTACGAGCAGTACTTC. It specifies CASSPRTANYEQYF.

This clonotype was counted a single time. The V and J genes are TRBV27 and TRBJ1-6; 7 nucleotides line up with TRBD1. Germline V gives CDR1 MNHEY, CDR2 SMNVEV (reference sequence). There are 17 residues in the CDR3. The trim removed 6 bases at V and 6 bases at J, leaving 14 bases unmatched. The CDR3 region is CASRTSFGTALNSPLHF. For the CDR3, the DNA is TGTGCCAGCAGGACGAGTTTCGGGACAGCTCTTAATTCACCCCTCCACTTT.

This clonotype was counted only a few times. J is TRBJ1-2 and V is TRBV15, with TRBD1 identical over 8 bases. This CDR3 spans 15 amino acids. Germline loops: CDR1 LNHNV, CDR2 YYDKDF (reference sequence). Trimming cost V 0 bases and J 8 bases; bases outside gene matches: 8. The CDR3 bases are TGTGCCACCAGCAGAGATTCCGCAGGGGGCTACGGCTACACCTTC. This encodes CATSRDSAGGYGYTF.

The V call is TRBV4-1, the J call TRBJ1-2; 7 bases line up with TRBD1. Trimming cost V 0 bases and J 8 bases; bases outside gene matches: 9. The germline CDR1 and CDR2 sequences are MGHRA and YSYEKL. The CDR3 loop spans 15 amino acids. The CDR3 loop reads CASSQDEDRNEGYTF. DNA for the CDR3: TGCGCCAGCAGCCAAGACGAGGACAGGAACGAGGGCTACACCTTC.

V and J are TRBV4-1 and TRBJ2-3; D is possibly TRBD1 or TRBD2 (5 bases each). Germline CDR1 and CDR2: MGHRA and YSYEKL. This CDR3 contains 15 residues. V lost 0 bases, J lost 6 bases, and 13 bases lay in between. This chain's CDR3 is CASSQDEGLLDTQYF. CDR3 nucleotide sequence: TGCGCCAGCAGCCAAGATGAGGGGTTGTTGGATACGCAGTATTTT.